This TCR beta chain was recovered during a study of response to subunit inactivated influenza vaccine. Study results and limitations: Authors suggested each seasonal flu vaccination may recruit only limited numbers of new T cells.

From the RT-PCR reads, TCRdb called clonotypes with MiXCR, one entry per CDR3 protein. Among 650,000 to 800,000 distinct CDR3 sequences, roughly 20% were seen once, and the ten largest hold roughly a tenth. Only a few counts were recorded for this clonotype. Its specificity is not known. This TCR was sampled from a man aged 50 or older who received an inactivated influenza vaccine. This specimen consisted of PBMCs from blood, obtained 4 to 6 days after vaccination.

This CDR3 is CSATLDRDYGYTF. The CDR3 DNA sequence: TGCAGTGCTACATTGGACAGGGATTATGGCTACACCTTC. This chain connects TRBV20-1 to TRBJ1-2; the match to TRBD1 covers 8 bases. The trim removed 4 bases at V and 5 bases at J, leaving 6 bases unmatched. CDR1 and CDR2 (germline): DFQATT, SNEGSKA (reference sequence). The CDR3 consists of 13 residues.